The 26 T cell receptor beta chains listed next were all sequenced from one sample in a study of blood T cell repertoires in COVID-19. Libraries were prepared by immunoSEQ multiplex PCR; TCRdb keeps only in-frame clonotypes and omits some of them. The sample consists of about 370,000 clones, roughly nine tenths of them appearing once. Source material: PBMCs or T cells enriched from blood (not recorded which). These receptors were collected from a woman between 40 and 55 years old who had been exposed to COVID-19.

CDR3 sequence: CASSYSTASRETQYF. The DNA for the CDR3 is TGTGCCAGCAGTTATTCGACAGCCTCTCGGGAGACCCAGTACTTC. The V gene is TRBV6-5, the J gene TRBJ2-5; tentative D call: TRBD1 (5 bases). The CDR3 extends over 15 amino acids. The V end lost 3 bases, the J end lost 5 bases, and 16 bases lay between the germline ends. Germline V gene data show CDR1 as MNHEY and CDR2 as SVGAGI.

The chain carries TRBV13 and TRBJ1-6; the match to TRBD1 covers 8 bases. The CDR3 is 15 amino acids. The V gene's germline CDR1 is PRHDT and CDR2 FYEKMQ (reference sequence). V lost 4 bases to trimming and J lost 5 bases; unmatched junction nucleotides: 4. This chain's CDR3 is CASSYADRDNSPLHF. CDR3 DNA: TGTGCCAGCAGCTACGCGGACAGGGATAATTCACCCCTCCACTTT.

The rearrangement links TRBV4-3 to TRBJ2-5, with 9 nucleotides matching TRBD1. The CDR3 length is 14 residues. Per the germline V gene, CDR1 is LGHNA and CDR2 is YSLEER. J was trimmed by 4 bases and V by 6 bases; bases with no gene match: 6. The CDR3 spells CASSYRGLGETQYF. CDR3 nucleotide sequence: TGCGCCAGCAGTTACAGGGGGCTGGGAGAGACCCAGTACTTC.

The genes are TRBV24-1 and TRBJ2-1; D not certain. V was shortened by 4 bases and J by 4 bases, with 16 bases between the two germline ends. The germline gives CDR1 KGHDR, CDR2 SFDVKD. The CDR3 sequence is 16 residues long. The CDR3 here is CATSDPKFGSYNEQFF. The CDR3 DNA sequence: TGTGCCACCAGTGACCCCAAGTTCGGTTCTTACAATGAGCAGTTCTTC.

The count of this clone is one. The V gene is TRBV5-5, the J gene TRBJ2-3, with unresolved D. Per the germline V gene, CDR1 is SGHKS and CDR2 is YYEKEE (reference sequence). This CDR3 region has 12 residues. Trimming took 4 bases from V and 5 from J, leaving 8 bases between them. The chain's CDR3 is CASSTGIDTQYF. CDR3 DNA sequence: TGTGCCAGCAGCACCGGTATAGATACGCAGTATTTT.

The rearrangement uses TRBV3-1 (or the pseudogene TRBV3-2) and TRBJ1-1, with D perhaps TRBD1 (6 bases). Germline-derived CDR1 and CDR2 are LGHDT and YNNKEL (reference sequence). This CDR3 contains 14 residues. The V and J ends lost 2 bases and 1 base respectively, with 8 bases between them. This CDR3 is CASSQQGKNTEAFF. The CDR3, as DNA: TGTGCCAGCAGCCAACAGGGGAAGAACACTGAAGCTTTCTTT.

The chain has TRBV19 and TRBJ1-1; possibly TRBD1 for D (5 bases). With 4 bases removed from V and 2 bases from J, the gap between germline ends came to 11 bases. This CDR3 has 14 residues. The germline V gene has CDR1 LNHDA and CDR2 SQIVND (reference sequence). CDR3 bases: TGTGCCAGTAGTAATGGACAACTTAACACTGAAGCTTTCTTT. As protein: CASSNGQLNTEAFF.

The chain links TRBV6-5 to TRBJ1-1, with 10 nucleotides matching TRBD1. The CDR3 loop spans 15 amino acids. The V gene end was trimmed by 7 bases and the J gene end by 6 bases; junction bases not matched to a gene: 11. The germline gives CDR1 MNHEY, CDR2 SVGAGI. CDR3 residues: CASKPDRGIEAEAFF. CDR3 coding DNA: TGTGCCAGCAAACCGGACAGGGGGATTGAGGCTGAAGCTTTCTTT.

The V gene is TRBV9, the J gene TRBJ1-3; D gene unclear. The CDR3 is 14 residues long. The V gene's germline CDR1 is SGDLS and CDR2 YYNGEE. V shed 2 bases and J shed 2 bases, with 8 bases lying between them. CDR3 nucleotide sequence: TGTGCCAGCAGCGTTGCTTCAGCTGGAAACACCATATATTTT. Translation: CASSVASAGNTIYF.

The rearrangement links TRBV5-1 to TRBJ1-2; 7 bases are shared with TRBD1. V lost 0 bases to trimming and J lost 0 bases; unmatched junction nucleotides: 2. The CDR3 is 15 residues long. Germline CDR1 is SGHRS and CDR2 is YFSETQ. CDR3 DNA: TGCGCCAGCAGCTTGGAGGACAGGCCTAACTATGGCTACACCTTC. This codes for CASSLEDRPNYGYTF.

The chain uses TRBV19 and TRBJ1-2; D not resolved. CDR3 length equals 11 residues. CDR1 and CDR2 (germline): LNHDA, SQIVND (reference sequence). Trimming stripped 3 bases from V and 6 bases from J, with 5 bases between. CDR3 nucleotides: TGTGCCAGTAGTATTTCAAATGGCTACACCTTC. Translating gives CASSISNGYTF.

This rearrangement joins TRBV7-6 to TRBJ1-2; 9 nucleotides line up with TRBD1. In germline, CDR1 is SGHVS, CDR2 FNYEAQ. The CDR3 runs 16 residues. Germline trimming cut 1 base from V and 0 bases from J; bases unmatched to any gene: 3. As DNA, the CDR3 is TGTGCCAGCAGCTTAGGACAGGGGGGACCTAACTATGGCTACACCTTC. Residues: CASSLGQGGPNYGYTF.

The chain has TRBV7-2 and TRBJ2-4; 10 bases match TRBD1. Unmatched junction bases numbered 4, after V lost 2 bases and J lost 0 bases. The CDR3 covers 17 residues. Germline V gene data show CDR1 as SGHTA and CDR2 as FQGNSA. The DNA for the CDR3 is TGTGCCAGCAGCTTAATGGGACAGGGGAGAGCCAAAAACATTCAGTACTTC. Encoded protein: CASSLMGQGRAKNIQYF.

The chain joins TRBV27 to TRBJ2-7; a weak D match, TRBD1 (6 bases). Looked up from germline, CDR1 is MNHEY and CDR2 is SMNVEV (reference sequence). CDR3 length: 13 residues. V was clipped by 6 bases and J by 6 bases, with 15 bases between them. This CDR3 is CASRLQGSSEQYF. The CDR3 DNA is TGTGCCAGCAGACTACAGGGTTCCAGCGAGCAGTACTTC.

V and J are TRBV7-9 and TRBJ1-1, with D perhaps TRBD1 (5 bases). The CDR3 is 16 residues long. The V end lost 5 bases, the J end lost 6 bases, and 22 bases lay between the germline ends. CDR1 and CDR2 (germline): SEHNR, FQNEAQ (reference sequence). CDR3 bases: TGTGCCAGCAGCCTTGGGAGCCTCGGGACTGAGGCTGAAGCTTTCTTT. It encodes CASSLGSLGTEAEAFF. The complete variable domain, with remaining parts taken from reference TRBV7-9 and TRBJ1-1, reads DTGVSQNPRHKITKRGQNVTFRCDPISEHNRLYWYRQTLGQGPEFLTYFQNEAQLEKSRLLSDRFSAERPKGSFSTLEIQRTEQGDSAMYLCASSLGSLGTEAEAFFGQGTRLTVV.

The CDR3 DNA follows: TGTGCCAGCTCGTGGGGGGGCACCGGCCACGCTTTCTTT. Its translation is CASSWGGTGHAFF. The chain is built from TRBV12-3 or TRBV12-4 and TRBJ1-1, with D maybe TRBD1 (6 bases). Deletions cut 8 bases from V and 11 bases from J, with 21 bases between. This CDR3 is built from 13 residues.

The chain is built from TRBV5-6 and TRBJ1-2, with D hard to call. The V end was cut by 3 bases, the J end by 3 bases, with 12 bases between. CDR3 length: 14 residues. CDR1 and CDR2 (germline): SGHDT, YYEEEE. The CDR3, as DNA: TGTGCCAGCAGCTGGAGGGTGAAGGACTATGGCTACACCTTC. This translates into CASSWRVKDYGYTF.

This clone was picked up one time. The chain joins TRBV3-1 (or the pseudogene TRBV3-2) to TRBJ2-1; 7 bases align to TRBD2. V shed 4 bases, J shed 1 base, and the junction held 4 bases outside the gene matches. The CDR3 is 15 amino acids. Looked up from germline, CDR1 is LGHDT and CDR2 is YNNKEL (reference sequence). CDR3 coding DNA: TGTGCCAGCAGCCGCCCTAGCGGATCCTACAATGAGCAGTTCTTC. Translation gives CASSRPSGSYNEQFF.

The V and J genes are TRBV15 and TRBJ1-2, with D perhaps matching TRBD1 (5 bases). This CDR3 spans 18 amino acids. Germline values: CDR1 LNHNV, CDR2 YYDKDF (reference sequence). V was shortened by 0 bases and J by 1 base, with 18 bases between the two germline ends. The CDR3 is CATSRERGTPAFNYGYTF. CDR3 in DNA: TGTGCCACCAGCAGAGAGCGGGGGACCCCAGCCTTTAACTATGGCTACACCTTC.

This clone was recorded only once. The V call is TRBV4-3, the J call TRBJ2-7; 9 bases line up with TRBD2. Trimming removed 4 bases from V and 4 bases from J; junction bases left unmatched: 8. The germline gives CDR1 LGHNA, CDR2 YSLEER. CDR3 length: 15 residues. CDR3 bases: TGCGCCAGCAGCCTTAGCGGGAGCGGGGTTTACGAGCAGTACTTC. Protein product: CASSLSGSGVYEQYF.

The V call is TRBV28, the J call TRBJ1-5, with 7 bases lining up with TRBD1. Trimming at V came to 4 bases and at J to 4 bases, leaving 7 bases not matched to a gene. Germline V lookup: CDR1 MDHEN, CDR2 SYDVKM. The length of the CDR3 is 15 residues. CDR3: CASSSSGGSNQPQHF. CDR3 bases: TGTGCCAGCAGTTCTTCAGGGGGGTCGAATCAGCCCCAGCATTTT.

The V gene is TRBV19, the J gene TRBJ1-5, with TRBD1 matching 10 bases. Germline lookup yields CDR1 LNHDA and CDR2 SQIVND (reference sequence). The trim removed 9 bases at V and 4 bases at J, leaving 15 bases unmatched. This CDR3 contains 17 residues. CDR3 bases: TGTGCCAGCCTCGGGACAGGGGCCGGCTTGAGGAATCAGCCCCAGCATTTT. Its translation is CASLGTGAGLRNQPQHF.

Only one count was recorded for this clone. The chain recombines TRBV5-1 with TRBJ1-1; 7 bases map to TRBD1. The germline V gene encodes CDR1 SGHRS and CDR2 YFSETQ. This CDR3 contains 16 residues. Losses at the gene ends were 3 bases for V and 0 bases for J; bases not matched to a gene: 8. CDR3 sequence: CASSSAPQGMNTEAFF. CDR3 DNA: TGCGCCAGCAGCTCTGCCCCACAGGGGATGAACACTGAAGCTTTCTTT. The full variable domain, its missing parts supplied by reference TRBV5-1 and TRBJ1-1, is KAGVTQTPRYLIKTRGQQVTLSCSPISGHRSVSWYQQTPGQGLQFLFEYFSETQRNKGNFPGRFSGRQFSNSRSEMNVSTLELGDSALYLCASSSAPQGMNTEAFFGQGTRLTVV.

The chain uses TRBV29-1 and TRBJ1-1, with a weak D call TRBD1 (6 bases). The germline V gene has CDR1 SQVTM and CDR2 ANQGSEA. This CDR3 contains 16 residues. Deletions cut 1 base from V and 6 bases from J, with 21 bases between. In DNA form, the CDR3 reads TGCAGCGTTGAAGCCCGACAGGCGACGGTCTCGTCTGAAGCTTTCTTT. The encoded protein is CSVEARQATVSSEAFF.

This clone was picked up one time. V gene TRBV4-2 combines with J gene TRBJ1-2, with TRBD1 as a possible D gene (6 bases). This CDR3 comprises 17 residues. V dropped 4 bases and J dropped 5 bases, with 23 bases sitting between them. Germline V gene data show CDR1 as LGHNA and CDR2 as YNFKEQ. DNA for the CDR3: TGTGCCAGCAGCCCCCGGACAGCCATTCGACCTCCTTATGGCTACACCTTC. Translating it yields CASSPRTAIRPPYGYTF.

The gene calls are TRBV7-3 and TRBJ2-5, with TRBD2 identical over 12 bases. Germline assignment: CDR1 SGHTA and CDR2 FQGTGA. J was trimmed by 2 bases and V by 5 bases; bases with no gene match: 12. The CDR3 is made up of 18 amino acids. CDR3 DNA: TGTGCCAGCAGCCCTCACGTACGGACTAGCGGGGATCAAGAGACCCAGTACTTC. It translates to CASSPHVRTSGDQETQYF.